This T cell receptor beta chain is from a study of blood T cell repertoires in COVID-19. Whole-study context: Both acute and convalescent COVID-19 samples were obtained from the United States, Italy and Spain. PBMCs, B-cell-depleted T cells, or T cells provided the cDNA or gDNA that made up the material.

Seattle patients were enrolled during active infection and followed longitudinally. This CDR3 has 13 residues. Germline CDR1 and CDR2: LNHDA and SQIVND (reference sequence). The germline V and J ends were trimmed by 6 bases and 5 bases, with 12 bases remaining between them. Study processing details: Amplification from reference gene primers served as the basis for estimated nucleated cell counts. Sequenced by immunoSEQ multiplex PCR; TCRdb stores in-frame clones only, minus some. V and J calls and clone size are those listed in that table; D and trimming were worked out from the DNA. The sample includes around 310,000 clones, 75% to 95% of them seen just once.

Source material: peripheral blood. V is TRBV19 and J is TRBJ2-3, with D possibly being TRBD2 (5 bases). This TCR was recovered from a young woman with COVID-19, enrolled during active disease. The CDR3 DNA follows: TGTGCCAGTAGGACGGACGGGGTAGATACGCAGTATTTT. Protein sequence: CASRTDGVDTQYF.